The clone carrying this T cell receptor beta chain has a handful of counts. This specimen belongs to a study of T-cell reconstitution after alpha-beta-depleted transplantation in children. This sample's TCRbeta library carried unique molecular identifier barcodes. MiXCR, applied by TCRdb to the PCR reads, yields one record per CDR3 protein. The data contain about 540,000 distinct CDR3 sequences, around 16% of them singletons. The sample in question was PBMCs from the stem cell graft donor, obtained from the stem cell graft. This clonotype was sampled from a human donor who donated a stem cell graft to a child with acute lymphoblastic leukemia.

The CDR3 DNA reads as TGTGCCAGCAGGTCTGGGGGCCCGGTCACCAATGAGCAGTTCTTC. This encodes CASRSGGPVTNEQFF. This chain uses TRBV12-3 or TRBV12-4 with TRBJ2-1, with D possibly matching TRBD1 (6 bases). This CDR3 has 15 residues. With 6 bases removed from V and 6 bases from J, the gap between germline ends came to 18 bases.